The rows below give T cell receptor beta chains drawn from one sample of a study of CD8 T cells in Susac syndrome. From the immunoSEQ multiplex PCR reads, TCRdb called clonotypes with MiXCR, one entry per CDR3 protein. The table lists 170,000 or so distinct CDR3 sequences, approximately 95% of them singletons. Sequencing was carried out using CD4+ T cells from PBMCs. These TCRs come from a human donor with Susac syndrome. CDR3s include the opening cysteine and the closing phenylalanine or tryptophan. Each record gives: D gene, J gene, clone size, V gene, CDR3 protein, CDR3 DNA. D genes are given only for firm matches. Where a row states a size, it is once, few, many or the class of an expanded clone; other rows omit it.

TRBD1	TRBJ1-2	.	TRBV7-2	CASSLSRSGQGGYTF	TGTGCCAGCAGCTTATCAAGGTCGGGACAGGGGGGCTACACCTTC
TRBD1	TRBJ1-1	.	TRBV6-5	CASRRVLKGGGEAFF	TGTGCCAGCAGAAGGGTCCTGAAAGGGGGCGGAGAAGCTTTCTTT
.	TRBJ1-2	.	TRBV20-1	CSAKSAGKTSGYTF	TGCAGTGCTAAATCGGCAGGGAAGACGAGTGGCTACACCTTC
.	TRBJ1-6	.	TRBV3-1	CASSPRAGNSPLHF	TGTGCCAGCAGCCCCCGGGCAGGGAACTCACCCCTCCACTTT
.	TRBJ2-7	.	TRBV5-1	CASSLVGESREQYF	TGCGCCAGCAGCTTGGTTGGGGAGTCTAGAGAGCAGTACTTC
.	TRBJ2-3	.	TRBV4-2	CASSPPGRGGDTQYF	TGTGCCAGCAGCCCCCCCGGACGGGGAGGAGATACGCAGTATTTT
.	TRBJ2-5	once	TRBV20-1	CSPHDQSQETQYF	TGCAGCCCCCATGATCAATCCCAAGAGACCCAGTACTTC
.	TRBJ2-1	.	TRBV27	CASSEWRGQGNEQFF	TGTGCCAGCAGTGAATGGCGGGGTCAGGGAAATGAGCAGTTCTTC
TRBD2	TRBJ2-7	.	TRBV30	CAWSHIAGGLRGEQYF	TGTGCCTGGAGTCATATAGCGGGAGGCCTTCGGGGCGAGCAGTACTTC
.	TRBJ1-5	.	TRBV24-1	CATRSDRDTEHF	TGTGCCACCAGATCCGATCGGGACACCGAACATTTT
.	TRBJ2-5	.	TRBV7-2	CASSVTGNSETQYF	TGTGCCAGCAGCGTCACAGGGAATTCGGAGACCCAGTACTTC
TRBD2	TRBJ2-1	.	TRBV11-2	CASSWGTSGLEQFF	TGTGCCAGCAGCTGGGGAACTAGCGGGCTAGAGCAGTTCTTC
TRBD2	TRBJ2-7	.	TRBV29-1	CSVQEAGVGVQYF	TGCAGCGTCCAGGAGGCGGGAGTAGGGGTGCAGTACTTC
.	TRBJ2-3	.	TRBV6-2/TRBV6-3	CASSPGQHTDTQYF	TGTGCCAGCAGTCCAGGACAGCACACAGATACGCAGTATTTT
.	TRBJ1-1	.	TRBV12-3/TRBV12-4	CASSLHENTEAFF	TGTGCCAGCAGTCTACATGAGAACACTGAAGCTTTCTTT
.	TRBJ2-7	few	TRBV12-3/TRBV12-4	CASSLGGGEQYF	TGTGCCAGCAGTTTAGGTGGAGGCGAGCAGTACTTC
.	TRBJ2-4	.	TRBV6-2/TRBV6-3	CASSYRTGTPGDIQYF	TGTGCCAGCAGTTACCGAACAGGGACCCCCGGGGACATTCAGTACTTC
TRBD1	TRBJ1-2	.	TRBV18	CASSPGQGVYYGYTF	TGTGCCAGCTCACCAGGACAGGGGGTATACTATGGCTACACCTTC
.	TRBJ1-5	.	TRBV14	CASSRAGLNQPQHF	TGTGCCAGCAGCCGCGCCGGTCTCAATCAGCCCCAGCATTTT
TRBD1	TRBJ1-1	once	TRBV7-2	CASSLRQGDTEAFF	TGTGCCAGCAGCTTACGACAGGGAGACACTGAAGCTTTCTTT
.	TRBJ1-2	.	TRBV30	CAWSGVYGYTF	TGTGCCTGGAGTGGGGTCTATGGCTACACCTTC
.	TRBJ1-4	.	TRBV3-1	CASSLRQATNEKLFF	TGTGCCAGCAGCCTTCGACAGGCAACTAATGAAAAACTGTTTTTT
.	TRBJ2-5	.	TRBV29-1	CSVGPGTGETQYF	TGCAGCGTTGGTCCCGGAACGGGTGAGACCCAGTACTTC
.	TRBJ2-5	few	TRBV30	CAWSVKETQYF	TGTGCCTGGAGTGTTAAGGAGACCCAGTACTTC
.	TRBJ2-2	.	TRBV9	CASSVDSGSGELFF	TGTGCCAGCAGCGTAGATTCGGGTTCCGGGGAGCTGTTTTTT
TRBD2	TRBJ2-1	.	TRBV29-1	CSVALRGASGRWSYNEQFF	TGCAGCGTTGCCCTCCGTGGGGCTAGCGGGAGATGGTCCTACAATGAGCAGTTCTTC
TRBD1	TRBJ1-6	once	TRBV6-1	CASRPTGEGTYNSPLHF	TGTGCCAGCAGGCCAACAGGGGAGGGGACCTATAATTCACCCCTCCACTTT